The rows below give T cell receptor beta chains drawn from one sample of a study of T cell responses to AZD1222 COVID-19 vaccine. Method: immunoSEQ multiplex PCR; TCRdb's copy keeps in-frame clones and lacks some. The table has 90,000 to 150,000 clones, approximately 85% seen once. Source: peripheral blood, taken on day 0 of AZD1222 vaccination. These receptors originate from an adult in good health. The CDR3 runs from the conserved cysteine through the conserved F or W. D genes are given only for firm matches. A row's size may be missing; if present it is once, few, many or a size class.

clone_size j_call d_call v_call cdr3_aa cdr3_nt
- TRBJ1-2 TRBD1 TRBV28 CASSLTGGFYGYTF TGTGCCAGCAGTCTGACAGGGGGCTTCTATGGCTACACCTTC
few TRBJ2-3 - TRBV24-1 CATSAMLGASDTQYF TGTGCCACCAGTGCAATGCTTGGGGCGTCAGATACGCAGTATTTT
- TRBJ1-1 - TRBV19 CASSTPTGGGVKNTEAFF TGTGCCAGTAGTACCCCGACGGGGGGAGGAGTTAAGAACACTGAAGCTTTCTTT
- TRBJ1-3 - TRBV11-3 CASSLGSGNTIYF TGTGCCAGCAGCTTGGGGTCTGGAAACACCATATATTTT
- TRBJ2-7 - TRBV29-1 CSVAQGTYEQYF TGCAGCGTTGCACAGGGTACCTACGAGCAGTACTTC
- TRBJ2-3 - TRBV28 CAHTDTQYF TGTGCCCACACAGATACGCAGTATTTT
- TRBJ1-5 TRBD1 TRBV7-8 CASTTGTGNQPQHF TGTGCCAGCACGACCGGGACAGGGAATCAGCCCCAGCATTTT
- TRBJ1-2 TRBD1 TRBV27 CASSPDRGAVGYTF TGTGCCAGCAGTCCGGACAGGGGAGCTGTAGGCTACACCTTC
once TRBJ1-6 - TRBV11-3 CASSLRAFNSPLHF TGTGCCAGCAGCTTAAGGGCGTTTAATTCACCCCTCCACTTT
- TRBJ2-6 - TRBV11-2 CASSSGTGFVGPGANVLTF TGTGCCAGCAGCTCGGGGACGGGATTTGTAGGTCCTGGGGCCAACGTCCTGACTTTC
- TRBJ1-4 TRBD1 TRBV5-5 CASSTRQGGEKLFF TGTGCCAGCAGCACCAGACAGGGAGGTGAAAAACTGTTTTTT
- TRBJ1-5 - TRBV7-9 CASSFLEDQPQHF TGTGCCAGCAGCTTCTTGGAGGATCAGCCCCAGCATTTT
- TRBJ1-2 - TRBV4-2 CASSQVLDSRGYTF TGTGCCAGCAGCCAAGTACTGGATAGCAGGGGCTACACCTTC
- TRBJ1-2 - TRBV25-1 CASSDSISYGYTF TGTGCCAGCAGTGACAGCATAAGCTATGGCTACACCTTC
- TRBJ2-3 TRBD2 TRBV5-4 CASSLEGLAGGLSTDTQYF TGTGCCAGCAGCTTGGAGGGGCTAGCGGGGGGCCTTAGCACAGATACGCAGTATTTT
- TRBJ1-6 - TRBV3-1/TRBV3-2 CASSLGEDSPLHF TGTGCCAGCAGCCTCGGGGAGGATTCACCCCTCCACTTT
few TRBJ2-7 - TRBV12-2 CASRLGRQGLAYEQYF TGTGCAAGTCGCTTAGGTAGGCAGGGGTTGGCCTACGAGCAGTACTTC
- TRBJ1-1 - TRBV6-2/TRBV6-3 CASSYRAMNTEAFF TGTGCCAGCAGTTACAGGGCTATGAACACTGAAGCTTTCTTT
once TRBJ2-7 - TRBV7-9 CASSLVGPVDEQYF TGTGCCAGCAGCTTAGTAGGGCCTGTAGACGAGCAGTACTTC
- TRBJ1-5 - TRBV28 CASSPRESRQPQHF TGTGCCAGCAGTCCCCGGGAATCCCGTCAGCCCCAGCATTTT
- TRBJ1-2 TRBD1 TRBV27 CASSLDRVGYTF TGTGCCAGCAGTTTAGACAGGGTCGGCTACACCTTC
- TRBJ1-1 - TRBV19 CASSMGSLRNTEAFF TGTGCCAGTAGTATGGGGTCTCTTAGGAACACTGAAGCTTTCTTT
- TRBJ2-2 - TRBV24-1 CATSDRPGELFF TGTGCCACCAGTGACCGGCCCGGGGAGCTGTTTTTT
- TRBJ1-2 - TRBV4-1 CASSQVIGSHGYTF TGCGCCAGCAGCCAAGTGATTGGCAGTCATGGCTACACCTTC
- TRBJ1-6 TRBD1 TRBV2 CASRERQGSSPLHF TGTGCCAGCAGGGAACGACAGGGCAGCTCACCCCTCCACTTT
- TRBJ1-2 TRBD1 TRBV20-1 CSASDNWLDLDRAYGYTF TGCAGTGCTAGTGATAATTGGCTCGACTTAGACAGGGCGTATGGCTACACCTTC
- TRBJ1-3 - TRBV7-8 CASSLGETRGNTIYF TGTGCCAGCAGCTTGGGGGAAACGAGGGGAAACACCATATATTTT
- TRBJ2-2 TRBD1 TRBV25-1 CASSVGTGIAGELFF TGTGCCAGCAGTGTCGGGACAGGGATCGCCGGGGAGCTGTTTTTT
once TRBJ2-2 - TRBV24-1 CATSDLKGWDTGELFF TGTGCCACCAGTGATTTGAAGGGATGGGACACCGGGGAGCTGTTTTTT
- TRBJ2-7 TRBD2 TRBV5-1 CASSREGRRTYEQYF TGCGCCAGCAGCCGGGAGGGCCGGAGAACCTACGAGCAGTACTTC